Below, one T cell receptor (beta chain) is given with its context. This clone was seen a handful of times. No antigen is known for it. No base qualities exist here, and no much larger clone lies one base off it. The data were obtained in a study of cytomegalovirus exposure and HLA in healthy donors (dated by TCRdb to about 2017). Concerning the study at large: According to an earlier analysis of several hundred of the donors, about 179 million T cells yielded over 100 million unique TCR beta sequences and roughly 280 Gb of sequence data. Around 320 gigabases of sequencing data and 70 million to 100 million unique TCR sequences were included in an early release covering 550 to 650 HLA-typed donors. Of the roughly 410 genotyped donors, roughly 76% were placed in the genetic ancestry cluster associated with self-reported Caucasian donors. The study aimed to test whether cataloging public T cell receptors could reveal signatures of past pathogen exposure. The study used immunosequencing to profile the T cell repertoires of 666 subjects and linked those repertoires to cytomegalovirus serostatus. Along with the roughly 670-subject first cohort, a separate validation cohort of over a hundred different subjects was used. To predict cytomegalovirus infection status, the study combined high-throughput TCR immunosequencing, statistical association of individual TCRs with disease status, and machine learning. A later analysis re-examined previously published TCR beta repertoires from more than 600 donors and added high-resolution HLA genotyping to investigate patterns of TCR occurrence. In the later analysis, no new phenotypic data were used to find candidate immune exposures; instead, reliance was placed on TCR beta sequences and their occurrence across donors. An earlier analysis of about 620 of the donors applied high-throughput TCR beta sequencing to assess whether each TCR beta V gene segment acted as functional or pseudogenic. Donor age, sex, ethnicity and CMV serostatus were collected together with the repertoire data. A later genetic analysis used genome-wide SNP genotypes for about 65% of the roughly 700 donors, treating that subset as a discovery cohort. Every repertoire in the discovery cohort had been generated on one and the same sequencing platform. HLA typing covered class I and class II loci at four-digit resolution. The number of typed donors differed by locus: about 629-640 for A, B, C, DRB1 and DQB1; 500 to 550 for DQA1; 606 for DPA1; and about 470 for DPB1. Because of strong linkage in the cohort, a few DR-DQ haplotypes were treated as single units for association and clustering. On average, around 240,000 unique TCR beta nucleotide sequences were sequenced per donor among several hundred genotyped donors of the cohort, with around 19% of those sequences being non-productive.

The cohort consisted of approximately 690 healthy bone marrow donors. At the time of sampling, every cohort member was nominally healthy, though immune exposures that went unrecorded were likely present. The donor was CMV seronegative and belonged to the group of 350 to 400 seronegative cohort members. Each donor provided a peripheral blood sample, and peripheral blood mononuclear cells were used for TCR beta sequencing. The Qiagen DNeasy Blood Extraction Kit was used to extract genomic DNA from the blood cell samples. The paper's findings and limits, for the study overall: Several of the top co-occurrence clusters appeared to be linked to parvovirus B19, influenza, CMV and Epstein-Barr virus, according to a later analysis. Roughly uniform sequencing depth across donors was assumed in presence/absence analyses, although this assumption may not hold. Correlated functional status among segregating V segments might be attributable to linkage disequilibrium, but an unknown experimental factor could not be ruled out. A further reported finding was that TCR beta sequences accurately predicted the HLA-A and HLA-B alleles for most subjects in the first cohort. Because counts were too low, more than 15 rarely observed V segments, including chromosome 9 orphons, were left out of the earlier analysis of roughly 600 of the donors. According to a later analysis, TCR association rates differed among HLA loci, with DRB1 alleles showing the most associated TCRs and HLA-C alleles showing the fewest. Across donors, most TCR sequences were observed very rarely, whereas some public TCRs were present in many individuals. In an earlier analysis of around 500 of the donors, most TCR beta V segments appeared in productive rearrangements about 90% or about 30% of the time, broadly matching IMGT annotations. HLA typing was unavailable for some donors at each locus, so association tests used only the typed subset. According to a later genetic analysis, donors in an Asian-associated ancestry cluster had fewer N-insertions in productive TCRs than the approximately 700-donor mean. This cohort had only TCR beta chains sequenced, and the lack of alpha or paired-chain data limited which features could be detected. When HLA alleles, especially DR and DQ, strongly co-occurred, attributing TCR associations to individual alleles was difficult. In a later analysis, HLA-associated TCR beta chains were found to be more clonally expanded and to have lower generation probabilities than equally common non-associated chains. Most CMV-associated TCR beta chains appeared to be HLA-restricted in a later analysis, and the HLA associations seemed to be driven largely by CMV exposure. A later analysis associated 15,000 or so TCR beta sequences with specific HLA alleles at a false discovery rate of 0.05. A cluster of highly shared sequence variants was judged likely to be a technical artifact of the sequencing pipeline. The classifier was reported to diagnose cytomegalovirus status with high specificity and sensitivity in both the original cohort and the validation cohort. The study gave a list of 150 to 200 TCR beta chains associated with cytomegalovirus. The 87-base-pair reads could not distinguish some IMGT-functional V segments, including TRBV6-2 and TRBV6-3, so those segments were excluded. CMV serostatus was the only immune exposure information available for the cohort. The authors suggested that the approach could potentially be extended to other disease states and immunological phenotypes. A later genetic analysis associated a missense DCLRE1C variant with V-gene and J-gene trimming of TCR beta chains, and an independent cohort replicated the association. Three of the identified cytomegalovirus-associated TCR beta chains were confirmed in vitro to be specific for cytomegalovirus antigens.

Library preparation employed the immunoSEQ multiplex PCR assay. For the multiplex PCR, a mixture combining 60 forward primers for TCR Vbeta segments and 13 reverse primers for TCR Jbeta segments was used. Amplification of the CDR3 region of rearranged TCR beta genes was performed with a multiplex PCR assay on genomic DNA. The Illumina HiSeq System was used to sequence the amplified TCR beta libraries as 87-base-pair reads. The source study handled its data this way. In a later analysis, roughly 80 million unique TCR beta chains were counted across the 500 to 850 repertoires, and roughly 10 million of these chains were shared by at least two donors. A nearest-neighbor algorithm error-corrected the raw reads and collapsed the reads into unique sequences, merging closely related sequences to remove PCR and sequencing errors. Alignment of CDR3 sequences to IMGT reference sequences was used to assign V, D and J gene segments. Each retained sequence needed at least a six-nucleotide match to both a V gene segment and a J gene segment. A rearrangement was called productive if the CDR3 had no stop codons and remained in frame with V and J, and every other rearrangement was called non-productive. Following IMGT convention, CDR3 was defined as the stretch from the second conserved V-encoded cysteine up to the conserved J-encoded phenylalanine. Sequences without an unambiguous match to a single V gene segment were excluded from the earlier analysis of 587 of the donors. An earlier analysis of several hundred of the donors called V segments functional above 56.7% productive rearrangements and segregating when the between-donor standard deviation exceeded 5%. To diagnose cytomegalovirus status from the catalog of TCR beta chain sequences, a statistical classification framework was built. A later analysis assigned V and J genes by comparing TCR nucleotide sequences with IMGT/GENE-DB human TR gene sequences. In a later analysis, CDR3 sequences and most-parsimonious VDJ recombination scenarios were assigned using the TCRdist pipeline. In a later analysis, every TCR beta chain was defined by the combination of its CDR3 amino acid sequence and its V-gene family, and reads without a unique V-gene family were dropped. As a way to deal with suspected cross-contamination and a sequencing artifact, a later analysis dropped over 550 nucleotide sequences that were highly shared and had low generation probability. For each public chain, a later analysis derived a clonal expansion index from normalized ranks of inferred template counts within each repertoire. In a later analysis, generation probabilities were computed using a VDJ recombination model fitted to out-of-frame rearrangements, and the results were checked against IGoR. In a later analysis, TCR-TCR, TCR-HLA and TCR-CMV co-occurrence was scored with hypergeometric tests, and a repertoire-size bias correction was applied to TCR pairs. In a later analysis, false discovery rates were estimated by permuting HLA or CMV assignments 20 times. In a later analysis, co-occurring TCRs were grouped using DBSCAN, with TCRdist sequence similarity added in when clustering inside HLA-allele-positive subsets. For co-occurrence clustering, repertoires with fewer than 30,000 or more than 120,000 public chains were excluded, along with roughly five repertoires with anomalous nucleotide sharing. The immuneACCESS repertoire file appears here via TCRdb, limited to in-frame rearrangements. These files lack a portion of the clones; in checked studies, under half of the deficit traces to unresolved V genes, and the cause of the others is not known. V, J and clone size are taken as reported in that table, and D and trimming were inferred from the DNA itself. This sample has roughly 190,000 clones in its table, and around 75% of those were observed once. Together, the top ten hold 1.5% to 2% of the sample.

From the cysteine up to the phenylalanine, the CDR3 has a length of 14 residues. Left in the record is the CDR3 DNA by itself, 42 bases read in frame from the first base. The germline V gene provides CDR1 MGHRA and CDR2 YSYEKL. Trimming takes 4 bases from V and 0 bases from J, and the germline ends sit 10 bases apart. The sequence is built from TRBV4-1 and TRBJ2-7; the D region possibly corresponds to TRBD2 (6 bases align). The sample consisted of PBMCs. This TCR was recovered from a woman aged 25 to 45 in good health and CMV-seronegative. The CDR3 reads as follows: CASSRTRDSYEQYF. DNA sequence: TGCGCCAGCAGCCGGACGCGGGACTCCTACGAGCAGTACTTC.